A single sample gave rise to the 26 T cell receptor beta chains below, sequenced in a study of cytomegalovirus exposure and HLA in healthy donors. The PCR employed 60 Vbeta primers together with 13 Jbeta primers. TCRdb keeps only in-frame clones here, not all; method: immunoSEQ multiplex PCR. This table holds about 34,000 clones. Sequenced: PBMCs. These receptors were collected from a middle-aged woman in good health and CMV-seropositive.

This clone is medium-sized by frequency. The V call is TRBV4-3, the J call TRBJ2-7, with 8 bases matching TRBD1. CDR3 length equals 16 residues. Trimming at V came to 4 bases and at J to 3 bases, leaving 11 bases not matched to a gene. Germline V gene lookup returns CDR1 LGHNA and CDR2 YSLEER. CDR3 amino acids: CASSLGAGTGGYEQYF. The CDR3 DNA reads TGCGCCAGCAGCCTCGGAGCCGGGACAGGAGGCTACGAGCAGTACTTC.

The chain is built from TRBV28 and TRBJ1-1, with D possibly being TRBD1 (5 bases). The CDR3 runs to 14 residues. Trimming took 7 bases from V and 7 from J, leaving 19 bases between them. Germline CDR1 is MDHEN and CDR2 is SYDVKM. CDR3 coding DNA: TGTGCCAGCACCTTGGTGGCAGGGCATAGTGAAGCTTTCTTT. This sequence encodes CASTLVAGHSEAFF.

The chain uses TRBV2 and TRBJ2-5, with 9 bases fitting TRBD2. The CDR3 runs to 16 residues. J gave up 3 bases and V 10 bases, and 15 bases lay outside the gene matches. CDR1 and CDR2 (germline): SNHLY, FYNNEI. The CDR3 nucleotides read TGTGCCACCGAAGGGGTTTCTAGCGGGACAAAAGAGACCCAGTACTTC. Translated, it gives CATEGVSSGTKETQYF.

Remarks on this clone: Other nucleotide sequences from this sample produce the same CDR3. This chain joins TRBV30 and TRBJ1-3; 7 bases line up with TRBD1. Germline CDR1 reads GTSNPN; CDR2 reads SVGIG (reference sequence). The CDR3 covers 13 residues. V dropped 3 bases and J dropped 6; count of bases not matched to a gene: 5. CDR3 bases: TGTGCCTGGAGCCTAACAGGGGAAAACACCATATATTTT. It specifies CAWSLTGENTIYF.

The chain joins TRBV27 to TRBJ2-2, with 9 nucleotides matching TRBD1. CDR1 is MNHEY, CDR2 SMNVEV, per germline (reference sequence). The J segment lost 1 base and the V segment lost 6 bases, leaving 6 bases of the junction unmatched. The CDR3 is made up of 16 amino acids. The CDR3 nucleotides read TGTGCCAGCAGGAGGCCGGGACAGGGGAACACCGGGGAGCTGTTTTTT. It specifies CASRRPGQGNTGELFF.

J is TRBJ1-2 and V is TRBV6-6; 8 positions match TRBD1. The CDR3 contains 16 residues. Looked up from germline, CDR1 is MNHNY and CDR2 is SVGAGI (reference sequence). V was pared by 0 bases and J by 8 bases, with 11 bases of the junction left unmatched. CDR3 region: CASSYSITGGGGGYTF. The CDR3 DNA follows: TGTGCCAGCAGTTACTCCATAACAGGGGGTGGGGGCGGCTACACCTTC.

The chain uses TRBV6-1 and TRBJ2-1; D perhaps matches TRBD1 (6 bases). The CDR3 has 16 amino acids. Between the trimmed V and J ends, which lost 2 bases and 0 bases, there was a span of 11 bases. Germline V gene data show CDR1 as MNHNS and CDR2 as SASEGT. CDR3 region: CASSEHGQNSYNEQFF. The DNA for the CDR3 is TGTGCCAGCAGTGAACACGGACAGAACTCCTACAATGAGCAGTTCTTC.

The chain joins TRBV5-1 to TRBJ2-5; D uncertain. The CDR3 has 13 amino acids. Per germline, CDR1 SGHRS and CDR2 YFSETQ. Trimming left V 3 bases short and J 4 bases short, with 10 bases between. Here the CDR3 DNA reads TGCGCCAGCAGCTGGTTTGTCGGAGAGACCCAGTACTTC. Protein sequence: CASSWFVGETQYF.

The chain uses TRBV5-4 and TRBJ2-5, with 7 positions matching TRBD2. Germline trimming cut 5 bases from V and 3 bases from J; bases unmatched to any gene: 13. Germline CDR1 SGHNT, CDR2 YYREEE (reference sequence). The CDR3 runs 16 residues. The CDR3 DNA reads TGTGCCAGCAGTACTGTCGGGGGGTGGGGAAAAGAGACCCAGTACTTC. Amino acid sequence: CASSTVGGWGKETQYF.

This chain joins TRBV4-2 and TRBJ2-7; 7 bases line up with TRBD1. V gave up 0 bases and J gave up 3 bases; unmatched junction bases: 5. CDR3 size: 15 residues. Germline V lookup: CDR1 LGHNA, CDR2 YNFKEQ. The CDR3 DNA is TGTGCCAGCAGCCAAGATTTAGCAGGGGGCTACGAGCAGTACTTC. The encoded protein is CASSQDLAGGYEQYF.

The chain couples TRBV27 to TRBJ1-5; no clear D. This CDR3 has 13 amino acids. CDR1 and CDR2 from the germline V gene are MNHEY and SMNVEV (reference sequence). Trimming removed 5 bases from V and 7 bases from J, with 12 bases in between. CDR3 nucleotides: TGTGCCAGCAGTGCATACAGAGAACAGCCCCAGCATTTT. Its translation is CASSAYREQPQHF.

CDR3 region: CASSLDSTGTSLETQYF. DNA of the CDR3: TGTGCCAGCAGCTTAGACTCAACCGGGACTAGTCTTGAGACCCAGTACTTC. The V and J genes are TRBV11-1 and TRBJ2-5, with 8 bases identical to TRBD2. V shed 1 base and J 5 bases; nucleotides not matched to a gene: 12. CDR3 length: 17 residues. Germline values: CDR1 SGHAT, CDR2 FQDESV (reference sequence).

The chain couples TRBV5-4 to TRBJ2-1; unclear D gene. Germline loops: CDR1 SGHNT, CDR2 YYREEE (reference sequence). This CDR3 spans 13 amino acids. Trimming stripped 4 bases from V and 6 bases from J, with 11 bases between. The CDR3 loop is CASSLENINEQFF. For the CDR3, the DNA is TGTGCCAGCAGCCTAGAGAATATCAATGAGCAGTTCTTC.

V usage is TRBV28 and J usage is TRBJ2-1; 9 bases are a match to TRBD2. Germline V gene data show CDR1 as MDHEN and CDR2 as SYDVKM. The CDR3 spans 16 residues. The ends lost 4 bases at V and 7 bases at J; junction bases unmatched: 11. The chain's CDR3 is CASSSPSGASRNEQFF. DNA for the CDR3: TGTGCCAGCAGTTCCCCTAGCGGGGCCTCTAGGAATGAGCAGTTCTTC.

The rearrangement links TRBV7-2 to TRBJ2-3; 10 positions match TRBD2. Germline lookup yields CDR1 SGHTA and CDR2 FQGNSA. J gave up 4 bases and V 3 bases, and 7 bases lay outside the gene matches. The CDR3 extends over 16 amino acids. CDR3: CASSFSLAGVADTQYF. CDR3 sequence (DNA): TGTGCCAGCAGCTTCTCTCTAGCGGGAGTCGCAGATACGCAGTATTTT.

The chain joins TRBV27 to TRBJ1-5; no clear D. CDR3 size: 15 residues. Trimming took off 6 bases at V and 0 bases at J, with 12 bases between the two ends. CDR1 is MNHEY, CDR2 SMNVEV, per germline (reference sequence). The CDR3 loop reads CASSRNSGSNQPQHF. CDR3 nucleotide sequence: TGTGCCAGCAGCCGGAATTCAGGTAGCAATCAGCCCCAGCATTTT.

This chain joins TRBV5-1 and TRBJ2-5, with D perhaps matching TRBD1 (5 bases). The CDR3 runs to 14 residues. Germline V gene sequence: CDR1 SGHRS, CDR2 YFSETQ. With 6 bases removed from V and 2 bases from J, the gap between germline ends came to 14 bases. The CDR3 spells CASNSGAEQETQYF. The CDR3, as DNA: TGCGCCAGCAATAGTGGGGCAGAACAAGAGACCCAGTACTTC.

J is TRBJ2-7 and V is TRBV5-4; weak D call: TRBD1 (6 bases). Trimming took off 2 bases at V and 4 bases at J, with 7 bases between the two ends. From germline, CDR1 is SGHNT and CDR2 YYREEE (reference sequence). This CDR3 has 12 residues. CDR3 coding DNA: TGTGCCAGCAGCTTTCAGGGGTACGAGCAGTACTTC. Translation: CASSFQGYEQYF.

The genes are TRBV4-1 and TRBJ2-3, with 10 bases lining up with TRBD2. The germline CDR1 and CDR2 sequences are MGHRA and YSYEKL. The CDR3 length is 16 residues. The V segment lost 0 bases and the J segment 5 bases; nucleotides outside the gene matches: 5. As DNA, the CDR3 is TGCGCCAGCAGCCAAGAAAGCGGGGGGGCCGGAGATACGCAGTATTTT. This codes for CASSQESGGAGDTQYF.

The genes are TRBV30 and TRBJ1-2; possibly TRBD1 for D (6 bases). Trimming removed 4 bases at V and 1 base at J, with 13 bases between. Looked up from germline, CDR1 is GTSNPN and CDR2 is SVGIG (reference sequence). CDR3 length: 14 residues. The CDR3: CAWTGGQINYGYTF. The CDR3 bases are TGTGCCTGGACGGGGGGGCAAATTAACTATGGCTACACCTTC. Full variable domain (missing parts from reference TRBV30 and TRBJ1-2): SQTIHQWPATLVQPVGSPLSLECTVEGTSNPNLYWYRQAAGRGLQLLFYSVGIGQISSEVPQNLSASRPQDRQFILSSKKLLLSDSGFYLCAWTGGQINYGYTFGSGTRLTVV.

V is TRBV5-1 and J is TRBJ2-2; a weak D match, TRBD2 (5 bases). Deletions cut 5 bases from V and 3 bases from J, with 14 bases between. The CDR3 covers 15 residues. Germline loops: CDR1 SGHRS, CDR2 YFSETQ. CDR3 sequence (DNA): TGCGCCAGCAGTCTGAGGTCGGGATACACCGGGGAGCTGTTTTTT. Its protein is CASSLRSGYTGELFF.

The V and J genes are TRBV7-8 and TRBJ1-1, with a possible D match to TRBD1 (6 bases). This CDR3 region has 14 residues. CDR1 SGHVS and CDR2 FQNEAQ come from the germline V gene. The V and J ends lost 4 bases and 4 bases respectively, with 13 bases between them. This chain's CDR3 is CASSSDRLSTEAFF. The CDR3 nucleotides read TGTGCCAGCAGCTCAGACAGGTTGAGCACTGAAGCTTTCTTT. Full variable domain (remainder filled in from reference TRBV7-8 and TRBJ1-1): GAGVSQSPRYKVAKRGQDVALRCDPISGHVSLFWYQQALGQGPEFLTYFQNEAQLDKSGLPSDRFFAERPEGSVSTLKIQRTQQEDSAVYLCASSSDRLSTEAFFGQGTRLTVV.

The chain joins TRBV5-6 to TRBJ1-5; no clear D gene. The CDR3 spans 16 residues. V was shortened by 4 bases and J by 1 base, with 15 bases between the two germline ends. From germline, CDR1 is SGHDT and CDR2 YYEEEE. Written as DNA, the CDR3 is TGTGCCAGCAGCGTAACGGGAGTAGGAAGCAATCAGCCCCAGCATTTT. It is translated as CASSVTGVGSNQPQHF.

This chain uses TRBV28 with TRBJ1-5; D unclear. The CDR3 covers 10 residues. V lost 8 bases and J 10 bases, leaving 9 bases between the germline ends. Germline V gene data show CDR1 as MDHEN and CDR2 as SYDVKM. CDR3 loop: CASGGQPQHF. The CDR3, as DNA: TGTGCCAGCGGCGGGCAACCCCAGCATTTT.

The CDR3 bases are TGTGCCAGCAGCTTAGCGTGGCAGGGGGTACGAGGGGCCGGGGAGCTGTTTTTT. It encodes CASSLAWQGVRGAGELFF. The chain recombines TRBV7-8 with TRBJ2-2, with 7 bases aligning to TRBD1. V was pared by 0 bases and J by 6 bases, with 13 bases of the junction left unmatched. The CDR3 loop spans 18 amino acids. Germline loops: CDR1 SGHVS, CDR2 FQNEAQ.

The chain carries TRBV4-2 and TRBJ2-7, with TRBD2 matching over 9 bases. V shed 0 bases, J shed 2 bases, and the junction held 8 bases outside the gene matches. The germline CDR1 and CDR2 sequences are LGHNA and YNFKEQ. This CDR3 is 17 amino acids long. This CDR3 is CASSQEYETSGPYEQYF. CDR3 in DNA: TGTGCCAGCAGCCAAGAATATGAGACTAGCGGTCCCTACGAGCAGTACTTC.